This TCR beta chain was recovered during a study of shared clonotypes between healthy human individuals. Overall study: Those who served as donors were a couple of women and a few men between the ages of 18 and 49.

The method was immunoSEQ multiplex PCR; TCRdb's version includes in-frame clones alone and lacks a portion of them. The table shows approximately 2.4 million clones, with more than 90% occurring only once. The source is a man aged 18 to 29 in good health. Sequenced input: naive CD4+ T cells sorted from blood. This sample's subset: CD45RA+ positively selected.

DNA of the CDR3: TGTGCCATCAGTGAGTCTACTAGCGGGACACAGACCCAGTACTTC. Its protein product is CAISESTSGTQTQYF. The chain is built from TRBV10-3 and TRBJ2-5; 10 positions match TRBD2. Germline CDR1 and CDR2: ENHRY and SYGVKD. After removal of 0 bases from V and 6 bases from J, the junction contained 4 bases not matched to a gene. The CDR3 is made up of 15 amino acids.